The sequence of this TCR beta chain was determined in a study of shared clonotypes between healthy human individuals. Overall study findings and caveats: The naive CD4 repertoires of a few donors were compared, and around 4.7% of clonotypes were shared.

This clone was detected only a few times. Its antigen is currently unknown. Germline loops: CDR1 MNHNY, CDR2 SVGAGI (reference sequence). The CDR3 is 15 residues long. Trimming shortened V by 11 bases and J by 0 bases, and 17 bases separated the two germline ends. The repertoire was sequenced with immunoSEQ multiplex PCR; TCRdb's copy has only in-frame clones and lacks some. Altogether around 1,000,000 clones are present, 60% to 85% being singletons, with the ten largest covering roughly 0.9%. The sample taken for sequencing was memory CD4+ T cells from PBMCs. As for subset: CD45RA-negative fraction. The receptor comes from a man aged 18-30 years in good health. Some clones in this sample may be carry-over from other donors' samples. The chain uses TRBV6-6 and TRBJ1-5; the D gene is possibly TRBD1 (6 bases). The chain's CDR3 is CAAGSGDISNQPQHF. CDR3 nucleotide sequence: TGTGCCGCCGGATCTGGGGACATTAGCAATCAGCCCCAGCATTTT.